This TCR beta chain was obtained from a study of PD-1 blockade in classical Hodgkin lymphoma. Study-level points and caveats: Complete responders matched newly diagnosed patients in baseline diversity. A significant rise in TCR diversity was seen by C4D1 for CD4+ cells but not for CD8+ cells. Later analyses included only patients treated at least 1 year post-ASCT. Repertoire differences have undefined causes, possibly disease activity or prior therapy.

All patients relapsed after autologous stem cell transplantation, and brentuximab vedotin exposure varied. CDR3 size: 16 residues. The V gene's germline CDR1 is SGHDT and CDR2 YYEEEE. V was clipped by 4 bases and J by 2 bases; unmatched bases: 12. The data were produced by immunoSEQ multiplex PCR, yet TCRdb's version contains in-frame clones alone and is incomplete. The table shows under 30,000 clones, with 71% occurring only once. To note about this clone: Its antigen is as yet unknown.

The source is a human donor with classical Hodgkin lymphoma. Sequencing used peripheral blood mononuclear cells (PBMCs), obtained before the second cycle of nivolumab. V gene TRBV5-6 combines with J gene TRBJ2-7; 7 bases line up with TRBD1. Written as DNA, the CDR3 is TGTGCCAGCAGCCATTTCAGAACAGGGGTCCCCTACGAGCAGTACTTC. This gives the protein CASSHFRTGVPYEQYF.